This TCR beta chain emerged from a study of PD-L1 blockade in urothelial cancer. About the study: Analyses were performed on blood at 3 weeks after treatment start (the second dose) and at 6 weeks.

TCRdb keeps only in-frame clones here, not all; method: immunoSEQ multiplex PCR. The sample gives roughly 40,000 clones, 80% to 90% of which show up once; 15% to 20% is in the top ten. Germline CDR1 is WSHSY and CDR2 is SAAADI. This CDR3 is 14 amino acids long. V dropped 6 bases and J dropped 7; count of bases not matched to a gene: 6. The origin of this receptor is a man aged 60 to 75 with urothelial cancer. This chain joins TRBV10-2 and TRBJ1-6; 7 bases are a match to TRBD1. Sample: PBMCs, taken around atezolizumab (anti-PD-L1) treatment. DNA of the CDR3: TGCGCCAGCAGGCGGGGACAGATGAATTCACCCCTCCACTTT. This translates into CASRRGQMNSPLHF.